This T cell receptor (beta chain) emerged from a study of blood T cells in healthy people across ages. Regarding the study as a whole: Relative to aged donors, long-lived donors carried more naive CD4+ cells and displayed higher diversity. Roughly linear age-related decline in beta diversity appeared, significant by age 40.

Remarks on this clonotype: Its target is not known.

Primed by a sample-barcoded 5' primer and a J-beta primer mix, a second PCR proceeded for roughly 6 to 12 cycles. Tagging of each cDNA molecule was performed by a template-switch adaptor with 12 random nucleotides. Each sample yielded at least 3 million CDR3-containing paired-end reads. TCRdb fed the 5' RACE reads into MiXCR, producing one record per CDR3 protein. This table has almost 800,000 distinct CDR3 sequences, about three fifths appearing once. The CDR3 is made up of 14 amino acids. Germline loops: CDR1 DFQATT, CDR2 SNEGSKA (reference sequence). The chain combines TRBV20-1 with TRBJ2-4, with TRBD1 matching over 8 bases. The J call is in doubt because the DNA end fits TRBJ2-7 better. Sequencing was carried out using blood. The TCR originated in a man aged 25 to 40 in good health. In DNA form, the CDR3 reads TGCAGTGCTGGACTCTGGACAGGGTATGGCGAGCAGTACTTC. Amino acids: CSAGLWTGYGEQYF.